Shown below are 27 T cell receptor beta chains from a single sample sequenced in a study of healthy donors' naive CD4 and CD8 T cells. Starting from approximately 500 ng of total RNA, TCR libraries were made with linear amplification. TCRdb fed the reads into MiXCR, producing one record per CDR3 protein. The sample holds 150,000 to 200,000 distinct CDR3 sequences; about 70% are singletons and the top ten take approximately 2.5%. Sequencing input: naive CD4+ and CD8+ T cells sorted from blood, pooled from several donors. These receptors came from a pool of human donors in good health; the sample pools cells from several healthy donors.

V and J are TRBV12-3 or TRBV12-4 and TRBJ1-5, with TRBD1 matching 8 bases. Losses at the gene ends were 7 bases for V and 2 bases for J; bases not matched to a gene: 4. The CDR3 consists of 14 residues. CDR3 in DNA: TGTGCCAGCACCCAGACAGGGGGCAATCAGCCCCAGCATTTT. Its translation: CASTQTGGNQPQHF.

This clonotype has a handful of counts. The chain is built from TRBV19 and TRBJ1-2; 11 nucleotides align to TRBD1. CDR1 is LNHDA and CDR2 is SQIVND in the germline V gene (reference sequence). This CDR3 comprises 16 residues. The V gene end was trimmed by 8 bases and the J gene end by 6 bases; junction bases not matched to a gene: 14. The CDR3 loop is CASFSPRDRGKDGYTF. For the CDR3, the DNA is TGTGCCAGTTTTTCCCCCCGGGACAGGGGGAAGGATGGCTACACCTTC.

The J gene is TRBJ2-1, the V gene TRBV12-3 or TRBV12-4, with TRBD2 matching over 12 bases. Germline trimming cut 5 bases from V and 8 bases from J; bases unmatched to any gene: 1. CDR3 length equals 13 residues. Written as DNA, the CDR3 is TGTGCCAGCAGTCGACTAGCGGGGGATGAGCAGTTCTTC. Protein: CASSRLAGDEQFF.

The chain links TRBV4-1 to TRBJ2-1; possible D gene TRBD2, 5 bases. V was cut by 1 base and J by 5 bases, with 15 bases left in between. This CDR3 spans 16 amino acids. Germline values: CDR1 MGHRA, CDR2 YSYEKL. The CDR3 region has the DNA TGCGCCAGCAGCCAAGTGTCGTCTAGCATAGACAATGAGCAGTTCTTC. Translating it yields CASSQVSSSIDNEQFF.

V is TRBV12-3 or TRBV12-4 and J is TRBJ2-7; no firm D call. V lost 6 bases to trimming and J lost 5 bases, with 26 bases between them. The CDR3 covers 17 residues. The CDR3 loop is CASRPTLTLRVGHEQYF. CDR3 in DNA: TGTGCCAGCAGACCAACACTCACCTTACGGGTTGGGCACGAGCAGTACTTC.

The chain carries TRBV6-5 and TRBJ2-3, with 8 bases fitting TRBD2. CDR1 is MNHEY, CDR2 SVGAGI, per germline. The CDR3 is 15 residues long. Trimming at V came to 8 bases and at J to 0 bases, leaving 7 bases not matched to a gene. The CDR3 nucleotides are TGTGCCAGCGAACTGAGCGGGGGAAGCACAGATACGCAGTATTTT. It translates to CASELSGGSTDTQYF.

The chain has TRBV12-3 or TRBV12-4 and TRBJ1-1, with D perhaps TRBD1 (5 bases). This CDR3 region has 13 residues. Trimming shortened V by 3 bases and J by 6 bases, and 11 bases separated the two germline ends. CDR3 amino acids: CASSFPGPPEAFF. CDR3 bases: TGTGCCAGCAGTTTCCCAGGGCCCCCTGAAGCTTTCTTT.

This chain links TRBV12-3 or TRBV12-4 with TRBJ2-1; D may be TRBD2 (6 bases). Trimming removed 6 bases from V and 1 base from J, with 10 bases in between. This CDR3 has 14 residues. The CDR3 DNA sequence: TGTGCCAGCAGGACCCGGGAGTCCTACAATGAGCAGTTCTTC. It is translated as CASRTRESYNEQFF.

V gene TRBV29-1 combines with J gene TRBJ2-7, with D perhaps matching TRBD1 or TRBD2 (6 bases each). The V end was cut by 6 bases, the J end by 3 bases, with 12 bases between. CDR3 length: 12 amino acids. Germline V gene sequence: CDR1 SQVTM, CDR2 ANQGSEA. The CDR3 reads CSVGGGIYEQYF. CDR3 bases: TGCAGCGTGGGGGGCGGGATCTACGAGCAGTACTTC.

The gene calls are TRBV13 and TRBJ2-2, with D perhaps matching TRBD1 (6 bases). The CDR3 length is 16 residues. V lost 5 bases to trimming and J lost 0 bases, with 13 bases between them. Germline V lookup: CDR1 PRHDT, CDR2 FYEKMQ (reference sequence). CDR3 sequence reads: CASSPRGAANTGELFF. In DNA form, the CDR3 reads TGTGCCAGCAGCCCCAGGGGAGCGGCGAACACCGGGGAGCTGTTTTTT. The full variable domain, completed using reference TRBV13 and TRBJ2-2, is AAGVIQSPRHLIKEKRETATLKCYPIPRHDTVYWYQQGPGQDPQFLISFYEKMQSDKGSIPDRFSAQQFSDYHSELNMSSLELGDSALYFCASSPRGAANTGELFFGEGSRLTVL.

V and J are TRBV7-9 and TRBJ2-1; 7 bases fit TRBD2. The CDR3 extends over 15 amino acids. CDR1 is SEHNR, CDR2 FQNEAQ, per germline (reference sequence). With V trimmed by 1 base and J by 0 bases, 0 bases remained unmatched. Here the CDR3 reads CASSLGTSSYNEQFF. The CDR3 DNA reads as TGTGCCAGCAGCTTAGGGACTAGCTCCTACAATGAGCAGTTCTTC. The complete variable domain, with remaining parts taken from reference TRBV7-9 and TRBJ2-1, reads DTGVSQNPRHKITKRGQNVTFRCDPISEHNRLYWYRQTLGQGPEFLTYFQNEAQLEKSRLLSDRFSAERPKGSFSTLEIQRTEQGDSAMYLCASSLGTSSYNEQFFGPGTRLTVL.

This chain joins TRBV29-1 and TRBJ1-2; the match to TRBD1 covers 8 bases. Germline CDR1 SQVTM, CDR2 ANQGSEA. V lost 7 bases to trimming and J lost 8 bases; unmatched junction nucleotides: 9. This CDR3 is 12 amino acids long. The CDR3, as DNA: TGCAGCGCCGGACAGGGAGGCGGAGGCTACACCTTC. Translated: CSAGQGGGGYTF.

The rearrangement links TRBV6-5 to TRBJ2-7; D may be TRBD2 (5 bases). Trimming stripped 5 bases from V and 2 bases from J, with 13 bases between. Germline V gene data show CDR1 as MNHEY and CDR2 as SVGAGI. This CDR3 region has 14 residues. CDR3 in DNA: TGTGCCAGCAGTAAGGGAGTTAGTACCTACGAGCAGTACTTC. It yields the protein CASSKGVSTYEQYF.

This chain connects TRBV29-1 to TRBJ1-1; TRBD1 agrees at 8 bases. V was pared by 8 bases and J by 1 base, with 3 bases of the junction left unmatched. This CDR3 contains 12 residues. Looked up from germline, CDR1 is SQVTM and CDR2 is ANQGSEA. CDR3 loop: CSTGQGNTEAFF. CDR3 in DNA: TGCAGCACCGGACAGGGGAACACTGAAGCTTTCTTT.

The CDR3 loop reads CASSPGGVAGNEQFF. The CDR3 nucleotides read TGTGCCAGCTCACCGGGCGGGGTAGCGGGTAATGAGCAGTTCTTC. The chain couples TRBV18 to TRBJ2-1, with 7 nucleotides matching TRBD2. Germline V gives CDR1 KGHSH, CDR2 LQKENI. The CDR3 sequence is 15 residues long. V lost 3 bases, J lost 7 bases, and 9 bases stayed unmatched.

The chain joins TRBV6-5 to TRBJ2-7; D assignment may be TRBD1 or TRBD2 (5 bases each). Germline lookup yields CDR1 MNHEY and CDR2 SVGAGI. This CDR3 region has 15 residues. The V gene lost 4 bases and the J gene lost 6 bases, with 19 bases spanning the gap. In nucleotides, the CDR3 is TGTGCCAGCAGTTCTCAATTCGGGGCCGCTGGCGAGCAGTACTTC. It translates to CASSSQFGAAGEQYF.

The chain joins TRBV12-3 or TRBV12-4 to TRBJ2-3, with D possibly matching TRBD2 (6 bases). V was clipped by 5 bases and J by 3 bases, with 9 bases between them. The CDR3 totals 13 residues. CDR3 coding DNA: TGTGCCAGCAGTCGGAGCGGGACAGATACGCAGTATTTT. It specifies CASSRSGTDTQYF.

CDR3 in DNA: TGTGCCAGCAGCGCTGGACTAGCGGGAGCCTATGAGCAGTTCTTC. As protein: CASSAGLAGAYEQFF. The chain combines TRBV27 with TRBJ2-1; TRBD2 aligns across 13 bases. The V and J ends lost 6 bases and 8 bases, in that order; junction bases with no gene match: 7. Looked up from germline, CDR1 is MNHEY and CDR2 is SMNVEV (reference sequence). The CDR3 covers 15 residues.

The chain couples TRBV5-5 to TRBJ1-1, with no clear D. CDR1 and CDR2 from the germline V gene are SGHKS and YYEKEE (reference sequence). Trimming pared 0 bases from V and 4 bases from J, leaving 10 bases between. CDR3 length: 14 residues. This CDR3 is CASSLDVRPTEAFF. CDR3 DNA sequence: TGTGCCAGCAGCTTGGACGTTCGGCCCACTGAAGCTTTCTTT.

In this sample, this clonotype turned up a few times. The rearrangement links TRBV19 to TRBJ2-7, with no clear D. Trimming stripped 6 bases from V and 0 bases from J, with 12 bases between. The CDR3 is 14 amino acids. Germline CDR1 reads LNHDA; CDR2 reads SQIVND (reference sequence). The CDR3 region has the DNA TGTGCCAGTAGATGGGGTTCAAGCTCCTACGAGCAGTACTTC. Translation: CASRWGSSSYEQYF. Variable domain in full (rest from reference TRBV19 and TRBJ2-7): DGGITQSPKYLFRKEGQNVTLSCEQNLNHDAMYWYRQDPGQGLRLIYYSQIVNDFQKGDIAEGYSVSREKKESFPLTVTSAQKNPTAFYLCASRWGSSSYEQYFGPGTRLTVT.

The chain couples TRBV29-1 to TRBJ1-2; tentatively, D is TRBD1 (6 bases). The CDR3 length is 11 residues. From germline, CDR1 is SQVTM and CDR2 ANQGSEA. Trimming took 3 bases from V and 6 from J, leaving 8 bases between them. The CDR3 DNA is TGCAGCGTTGACAGGGGCCATGGCTACACCTTC. Protein: CSVDRGHGYTF. The complete variable domain, with remaining parts taken from reference TRBV29-1 and TRBJ1-2, reads SAVISQKPSRDICQRGTSLTIQCQVDSQVTMMFWYRQQPGQSLTLIATANQGSEATYESGFVIDKFPISRPNLTFSTLTVSNMSPEDSSIYLCSVDRGHGYTFGSGTRLTVV.

The chain recombines TRBV6-5 with TRBJ2-1; TRBD2 agrees at 9 bases. The CDR3 loop spans 15 amino acids. V shed 5 bases and J 6 bases; nucleotides not matched to a gene: 8. The germline V gene has CDR1 MNHEY and CDR2 SVGAGI. CDR3 DNA sequence: TGTGCCAGCAGTCCCGTGGGACTAGCTGTCAATGAGCAGTTCTTC. Amino acids: CASSPVGLAVNEQFF.

The chain is built from TRBV19 and TRBJ2-7; D remains ambiguous. Germline V gene lookup returns CDR1 LNHDA and CDR2 SQIVND (reference sequence). The CDR3 length is 15 residues. Deletions cut 6 bases from V and 2 bases from J, with 17 bases between. In DNA form, the CDR3 reads TGTGCCAGTAGCCCAGACACCTTCGCGCCCTACGAGCAGTACTTC. It translates to CASSPDTFAPYEQYF.

A few counts support this clonotype. The V gene is TRBV29-1, the J gene TRBJ2-1; D may be TRBD1 (6 bases). Germline V lookup: CDR1 SQVTM, CDR2 ANQGSEA. The ends were cut back, 6 bases at V and 6 bases at J, with 21 bases in the middle. This CDR3 region has 15 residues. CDR3 sequence reads: CSVAPYRRTVNEQFF. The DNA of the CDR3 is TGCAGCGTGGCTCCCTATCGAAGGACAGTCAATGAGCAGTTCTTC.

This clonotype was counted a single time. This chain joins TRBV20-1 and TRBJ1-6, with D unresolved. The V gene lost 1 base and the J gene lost 6 bases, with 7 bases spanning the gap. The CDR3 length is 13 residues. CDR1 and CDR2 (germline): DFQATT, SNEGSKA (reference sequence). The DNA for the CDR3 is TGCAGTGCTAGAGGATCGGGTAATTCACCCCTCCACTTT. Its translation is CSARGSGNSPLHF.

The chain combines TRBV14 with TRBJ2-1; D uncertain. V was clipped by 0 bases and J by 8 bases, with 14 bases between them. The length of the CDR3 is 15 residues. Germline values: CDR1 SGHDN, CDR2 FVKESK. The CDR3 nucleotides read TGTGCCAGCAGCCAAGATATTGGGTTGTCCCATGAGCAGTTCTTC. Protein: CASSQDIGLSHEQFF.

The chain combines TRBV6-1 with TRBJ2-5; D call uncertain. The germline V and J ends were trimmed by 2 bases and 4 bases, with 8 bases remaining between them. This CDR3 has 13 amino acids. In germline, CDR1 is MNHNS, CDR2 SASEGT. The CDR3 loop is CASSESRGETQYF. CDR3 DNA sequence: TGTGCCAGCAGTGAATCTCGTGGAGAGACCCAGTACTTC.